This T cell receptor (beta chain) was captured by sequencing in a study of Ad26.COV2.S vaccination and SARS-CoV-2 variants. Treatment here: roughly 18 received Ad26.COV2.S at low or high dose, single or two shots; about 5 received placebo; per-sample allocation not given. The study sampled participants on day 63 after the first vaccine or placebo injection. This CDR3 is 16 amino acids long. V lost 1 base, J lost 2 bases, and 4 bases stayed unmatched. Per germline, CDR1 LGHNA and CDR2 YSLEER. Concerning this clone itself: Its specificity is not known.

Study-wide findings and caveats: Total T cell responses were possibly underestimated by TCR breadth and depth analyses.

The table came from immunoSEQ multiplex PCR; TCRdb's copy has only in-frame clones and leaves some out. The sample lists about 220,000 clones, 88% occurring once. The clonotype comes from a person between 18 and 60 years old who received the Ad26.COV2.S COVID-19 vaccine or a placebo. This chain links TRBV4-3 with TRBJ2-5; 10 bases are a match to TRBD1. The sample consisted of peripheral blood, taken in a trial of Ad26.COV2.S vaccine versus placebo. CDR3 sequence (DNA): TGCGCCAGCAGCCAAGGTCAGGACAGGGGGCAAGAGACCCAGTACTTC. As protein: CASSQGQDRGQETQYF.